In its sample, the clone carrying this T cell receptor (beta chain) was seen a few times. Its antigen is not known. Expressed TCRB transcripts were sequenced, since all the RNA that had been isolated was reverse transcribed. The protocol was immunoSEQ multiplex PCR, while the TCRdb copy is restricted to in-frame clones and leaves out a portion. Here the sample spans a few hundred thousand clones, around an eighth being singletons. These data originate in a study of beta chain features in type 1 diabetes. Overall study findings and caveats: For Type 1 diabetes patients, all four CD4+ subsets carried TCRB CDR3s that were moderately but significantly shorter.

Germline lookup yields CDR1 SGHVS and CDR2 FQNEAQ. Trimming left V 5 bases short and J 4 bases short, with 17 bases between. The CDR3 contains 15 residues. The TCR sequence derives from a woman aged 18-29 years with type 1 diabetes. The chain combines TRBV7-8 with TRBJ1-1; D perhaps matches TRBD1 (5 bases). The source material was naive CD4+ T cells from blood. The CDR3 sequence: CASSPRVPKPTEAFF. For the CDR3, the DNA is TGTGCCAGCAGCCCCAGGGTCCCCAAGCCCACTGAAGCTTTCTTT. The full variable domain, rest sourced from reference TRBV7-8 and TRBJ1-1, is GAGVSQSPRYKVAKRGQDVALRCDPISGHVSLFWYQQALGQGPEFLTYFQNEAQLDKSGLPSDRFFAERPEGSVSTLKIQRTQQEDSAVYLCASSPRVPKPTEAFFGQGTRLTVV.